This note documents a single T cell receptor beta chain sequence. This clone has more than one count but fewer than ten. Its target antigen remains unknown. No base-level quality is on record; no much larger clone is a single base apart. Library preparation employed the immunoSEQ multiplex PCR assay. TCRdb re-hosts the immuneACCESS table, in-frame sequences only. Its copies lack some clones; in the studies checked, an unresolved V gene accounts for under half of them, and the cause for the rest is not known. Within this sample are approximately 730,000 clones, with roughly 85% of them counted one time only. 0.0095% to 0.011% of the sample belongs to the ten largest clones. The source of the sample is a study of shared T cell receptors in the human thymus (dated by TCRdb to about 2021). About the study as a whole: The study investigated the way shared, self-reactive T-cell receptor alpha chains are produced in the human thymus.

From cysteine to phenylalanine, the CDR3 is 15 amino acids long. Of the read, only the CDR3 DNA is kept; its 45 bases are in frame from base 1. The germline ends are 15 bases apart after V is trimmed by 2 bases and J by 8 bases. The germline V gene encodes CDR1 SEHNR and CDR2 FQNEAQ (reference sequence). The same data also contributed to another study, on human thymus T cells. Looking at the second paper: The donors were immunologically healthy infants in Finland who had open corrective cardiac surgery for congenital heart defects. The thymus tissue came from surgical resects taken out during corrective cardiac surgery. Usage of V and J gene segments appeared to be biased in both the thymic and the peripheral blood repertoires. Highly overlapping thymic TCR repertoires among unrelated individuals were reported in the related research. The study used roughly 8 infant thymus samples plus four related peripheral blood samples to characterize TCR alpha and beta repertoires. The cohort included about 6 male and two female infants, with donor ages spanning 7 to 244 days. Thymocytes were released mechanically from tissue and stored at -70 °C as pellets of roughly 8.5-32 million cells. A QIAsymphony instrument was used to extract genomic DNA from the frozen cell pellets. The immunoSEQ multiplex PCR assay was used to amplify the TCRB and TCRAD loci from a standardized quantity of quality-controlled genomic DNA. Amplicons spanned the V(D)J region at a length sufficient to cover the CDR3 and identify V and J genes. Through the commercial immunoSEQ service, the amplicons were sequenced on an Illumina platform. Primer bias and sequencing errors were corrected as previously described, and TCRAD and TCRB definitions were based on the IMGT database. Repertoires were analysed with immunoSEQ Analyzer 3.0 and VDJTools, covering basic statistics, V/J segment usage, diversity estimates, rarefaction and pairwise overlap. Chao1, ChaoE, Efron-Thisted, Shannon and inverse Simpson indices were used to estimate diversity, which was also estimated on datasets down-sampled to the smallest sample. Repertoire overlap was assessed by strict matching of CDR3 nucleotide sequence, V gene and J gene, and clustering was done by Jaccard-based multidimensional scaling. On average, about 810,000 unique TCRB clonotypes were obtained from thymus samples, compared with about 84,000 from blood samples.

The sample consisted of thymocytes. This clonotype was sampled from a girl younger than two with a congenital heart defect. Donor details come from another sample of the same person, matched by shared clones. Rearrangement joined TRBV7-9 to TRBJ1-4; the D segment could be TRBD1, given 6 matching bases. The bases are TGTGCCAGCAGCTTATTACAGGGAGAATGGGAAAAACTGTTTTTT. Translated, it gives CASSLLQGEWEKLFF.